One sample yielded the 5 T cell receptor beta chains listed below, sequenced in a study of blood T cells in healthy people across ages. Sample-barcoded 5' priming and a J-beta primer mix drove a second PCR of 7 to 11 cycles. In TCRdb, the 5' RACE reads were re-called with MiXCR into one record per CDR3 protein. Among roughly 1,500,000 distinct CDR3 sequences listed, 30% to 35% were seen once. Sequenced material: blood. All receptors come from a woman in her 30s in good health.

The chain has TRBV15 and TRBJ2-1; TRBD1 aligns across 8 bases. The length of the CDR3 is 16 residues. The V gene's germline CDR1 is LNHNV and CDR2 YYDKDF (reference sequence). V shed 0 bases and J 7 bases; nucleotides not matched to a gene: 8. CDR3 DNA: TGTGCCACCAGCAGAGATCAGAGACAGGGGAGTAATGAGCAGTTCTTC. Translating it yields CATSRDQRQGSNEQFF.

V gene TRBV9 combines with J gene TRBJ2-5, with D possibly being TRBD1 (5 bases). Germline V gives CDR1 SGDLS, CDR2 YYNGEE. The CDR3 length is 14 residues. The V gene lost 10 bases and the J gene lost 1 base, with 17 bases spanning the gap. CDR3 sequence (DNA): TGTGCCCCTCTGAGAGCAGGGATCCAAGAGACCCAGTACTTC. This sequence encodes CAPLRAGIQETQYF.

This clonotype showed up many times. The rearrangement joins TRBV20-1 to TRBJ2-5; tentatively, D is TRBD1 or TRBD2 (6 bases each). This CDR3 comprises 15 residues. Trimming removed 3 bases at V and 5 bases at J, with 19 bases between. Germline V lookup: CDR1 DFQATT, CDR2 SNEGSKA (reference sequence). The CDR3 loop is CSARNPGRGGETQYF. The CDR3 coding sequence is TGCAGTGCTAGGAATCCCGGCAGAGGGGGGGAGACCCAGTACTTC.

The chain carries TRBV6-1 and TRBJ2-3; TRBD2 matches 11 bases. The CDR3 consists of 15 residues. Unmatched junction bases numbered 8, after V lost 3 bases and J lost 9 bases. Germline lookup yields CDR1 MNHNS and CDR2 SASEGT. CDR3 residues: CASSDPRLAGSTQYF. The CDR3 bases are TGTGCCAGCAGTGACCCGAGACTAGCGGGGTCAACGCAGTATTTT.

The chain combines TRBV2 with TRBJ2-7; 8 positions agree with TRBD2. V lost 7 bases, J lost 3 bases, and 8 bases stayed unmatched. This CDR3 region has 14 residues. Germline V gene lookup returns CDR1 SNHLY and CDR2 FYNNEI. CDR3 protein: CASTTVAGSYEQYF. The DNA for the CDR3 is TGTGCCAGCACTACCGTAGCGGGGAGCTACGAGCAGTACTTC.